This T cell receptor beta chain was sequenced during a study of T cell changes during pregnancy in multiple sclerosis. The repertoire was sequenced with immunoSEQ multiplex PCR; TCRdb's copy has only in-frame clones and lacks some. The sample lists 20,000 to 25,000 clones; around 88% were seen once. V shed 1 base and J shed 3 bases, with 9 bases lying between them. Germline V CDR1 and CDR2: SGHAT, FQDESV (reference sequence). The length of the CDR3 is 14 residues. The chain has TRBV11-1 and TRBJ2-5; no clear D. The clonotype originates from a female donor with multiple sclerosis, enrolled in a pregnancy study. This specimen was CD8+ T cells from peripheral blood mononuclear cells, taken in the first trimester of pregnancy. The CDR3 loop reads CASSLELAEETQYF. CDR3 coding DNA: TGTGCCAGCAGCTTAGAATTGGCAGAAGAGACCCAGTACTTC.